Sequencing of this T cell receptor beta chain was carried out in a study of CD4+ T cells in melanoma. General study findings and limits: Diverse differentiation states were reported for melanoma neoantigen-specific CD4+ T cells.

Here immunoSEQ multiplex PCR was the method, and the copy in TCRdb shows in-frame clones only, minus some. The sample lists over 100,000 clones; roughly 90% were seen once. Details on this clone: The antigen remains unidentified.

CDR1 is MDHEN, CDR2 SYDVKM, per germline. V lost 6 bases, J lost 0 bases, and 8 bases lay in between. This CDR3 spans 14 amino acids. What was sequenced was peripheral blood. This chain connects TRBV28 to TRBJ1-4; D may be TRBD1 (6 bases). The source of this sequence is a human donor with melanoma. CDR3 amino acids: CASSRQATNEKLFF. DNA for the CDR3: TGTGCCAGCAGCCGACAGGCAACTAATGAAAAACTGTTTTTT.